This passage covers 13 T cell receptor beta chains from one sample sequenced in a study of blood T cell repertoires in COVID-19. TCRdb's table, derived via immunoSEQ multiplex PCR, lists solely in-frame clones and lacks some. The data hold under 300,000 clones, with 83% observed a single time. Sequencing used peripheral blood. The source of these receptors is a human donor in a cohort sampled during active COVID-19.

The CDR3 DNA reads TGCGCCAGCAGCCTGACAGGGCTCGAGACCCAGTACTTC. Protein product: CASSLTGLETQYF. V usage is TRBV5-1 and J usage is TRBJ2-5; TRBD1 aligns across 7 bases. The junction had 5 bases not matched to a gene; V was cut back by 4 bases and J by 5 bases. Germline CDR1 SGHRS, CDR2 YFSETQ. The CDR3 extends over 13 amino acids.

The V call is TRBV27, the J call TRBJ2-7; weak D call: TRBD1 (5 bases). CDR3 length equals 14 residues. Germline values: CDR1 MNHEY, CDR2 SMNVEV (reference sequence). V gave up 0 bases and J gave up 1 base, with 7 bases separating them. In DNA form, the CDR3 reads TGTGCCAGCAGTTTATCGCAGGGATCCTACGAGCAGTACTTC. It codes for CASSLSQGSYEQYF.

This clone came up a few times. The V call is TRBV7-2, the J call TRBJ2-7; D might be TRBD2 (6 bases). This CDR3 comprises 14 residues. Trimming left V 5 bases short and J 0 bases short, with 11 bases between. Germline V gives CDR1 SGHTA, CDR2 FQGNSA. Written as DNA, the CDR3 is TGTGCCAGCAGCCCGCCGACTAGCTCCTACGAGCAGTACTTC. Its protein is CASSPPTSSYEQYF.

V is TRBV7-8 and J is TRBJ1-4; maybe TRBD1 (6 bases). V lost 3 bases to trimming and J lost 3 bases, with 14 bases between them. Germline V gene sequence: CDR1 SGHVS, CDR2 FQNEAQ. The CDR3 consists of 16 residues. The CDR3 reads CASSFLLQGSNEKLFF. CDR3 coding DNA: TGTGCCAGCAGCTTCCTTCTTCAGGGGTCTAATGAAAAACTGTTTTTT.

The count of this clone is one. This sequence joins TRBV24-1 and TRBJ1-5; 8 nucleotides align to TRBD1. Germline trimming cut 4 bases from V and 2 bases from J; bases unmatched to any gene: 9. Germline CDR1 reads KGHDR; CDR2 reads SFDVKD. This CDR3 spans 17 amino acids. CDR3 amino acids: CATSDSYRGTGNQPQHF. As DNA, the CDR3 is TGTGCCACCAGTGACTCTTACAGGGGGACGGGCAATCAGCCCCAGCATTTT.

The chain links TRBV2 to TRBJ1-4, with D hard to call. V was cut by 6 bases and J by 8 bases, with 10 bases left in between. Germline V CDR1 and CDR2: SNHLY, FYNNEI. The CDR3 sequence is 12 residues long. The CDR3 reads CASSYLLEKLFF. In DNA form, the CDR3 reads TGTGCCAGCAGCTATTTGTTGGAAAAACTGTTTTTT.

The gene calls are TRBV28 and TRBJ1-5; no definite D call. V dropped 2 bases and J dropped 3 bases, with 5 bases sitting between them. The CDR3 has 13 amino acids. Germline loops: CDR1 MDHEN, CDR2 SYDVKM. The CDR3 coding sequence is TGTGCCAGCAGTTTAGTCAACAATCAGCCCCAGCATTTT. It encodes CASSLVNNQPQHF.

V gene TRBV3-1 (or the pseudogene TRBV3-2) combines with J gene TRBJ2-7, with TRBD1 matching 8 bases. From germline, CDR1 is LGHDT and CDR2 YNNKEL (reference sequence). After removal of 2 bases from V and 3 bases from J, the junction contained 3 bases not matched to a gene. The CDR3 runs to 14 residues. CDR3: CASSQYGQGYEQYF. The CDR3 DNA reads as TGTGCCAGCAGCCAATACGGACAGGGCTACGAGCAGTACTTC.

The V call is TRBV28, the J call TRBJ1-5; TRBD1 aligns across 11 bases. Trimming took 4 bases from V and 6 from J; bases not matched to a gene: 8. The CDR3 consists of 16 residues. The germline V gene has CDR1 MDHEN and CDR2 SYDVKM. The CDR3 nucleotides are TGTGCCAGCAGTTCTCCGGGACAGGGGGACATTCAGCCCCAGCATTTT. Translating it yields CASSSPGQGDIQPQHF.

The J gene is TRBJ2-2, the V gene TRBV6-6; a possible D gene is TRBD2 (5 bases). V was clipped by 8 bases and J by 2 bases, with 12 bases between them. This CDR3 region has 14 residues. Per the germline V gene, CDR1 is MNHNY and CDR2 is SVGAGI (reference sequence). This CDR3 is CASWAGANTGELFF. CDR3 nucleotides: TGTGCCAGCTGGGCGGGTGCCAACACCGGGGAGCTGTTTTTT.

The CDR3 is CSVLGQPGNTEAFF. The DNA for the CDR3 is TGCAGCGTGCTGGGACAGCCCGGGAACACTGAAGCTTTCTTT. This chain uses TRBV29-1 with TRBJ1-1; 7 bases line up with TRBD1. With V trimmed by 6 bases and J by 1 base, 8 bases remained unmatched. This CDR3 has 14 residues. The germline CDR1 and CDR2 sequences are SQVTM and ANQGSEA.

This clone was seen only a few times. The chain joins TRBV5-5 to TRBJ1-6, with 8 nucleotides matching TRBD1. This CDR3 is built from 14 residues. V was pared by 0 bases and J by 9 bases, with 2 bases of the junction left unmatched. Germline V gene lookup returns CDR1 SGHKS and CDR2 YYEKEE (reference sequence). CDR3 coding DNA: TGTGCCAGCAGCTTGGGAGACAGGGGTTCACCCCTCCACTTT. Translating gives CASSLGDRGSPLHF. The whole variable domain, remainder taken from reference TRBV5-5 and TRBJ1-6, is DAGVTQSPTHLIKTRGQQVTLRCSPISGHKSVSWYQQVLGQGPQFIFQYYEKEERGRGNFPDRFSARQFPNYSSELNVNALLLGDSALYLCASSLGDRGSPLHFGNGTRLTVT.

V usage is TRBV25-1 and J usage is TRBJ2-3; D not resolved. With 7 bases removed from V and 3 bases from J, the gap between germline ends came to 5 bases. This CDR3 region has 11 residues. Germline CDR1 and CDR2: MGHDK and SYGVNS. Here the CDR3 reads CASTVTDTQYF. In DNA form, the CDR3 reads TGTGCCAGCACGGTGACAGATACGCAGTATTTT.